This TCR beta chain came from a study of OX40 agonist ivuxolimab in advanced cancers. For the study at large: Across the patients, intravenous ivuxolimab was delivered every 2 weeks at 0.01 to 10 mg/kg. Findings of the study overall: Within 6 weeks, CD4+ and CD8+ blood T cells expanded clonally at 0.1 to 3.0 mg/kg. Partial responders treated at 0.1-3.0 mg/kg exhibited clonal expansion among the lowest measured. The mean number of expanded clones was higher in CD8+ T cells than in CD4+.

Regarding this clone: What it binds is unknown.

The germline CDR1 and CDR2 sequences are MNHEY and SVGAGI. The CDR3 contains 15 residues. The V and J ends lost 4 bases and 3 bases, in that order; junction bases with no gene match: 8. Libraries were prepared by immunoSEQ multiplex PCR; TCRdb keeps only in-frame clonotypes and omits some of them. The sample shows 55,000 to 80,000 clones, around nine tenths of them seen only once. Sequenced material: CD4+ or CD8+ T cells sorted from blood, taken in a trial of the OX40 agonist ivuxolimab. The gene calls are TRBV6-5 and TRBJ2-7; 8 bases align to TRBD1. The receptor comes from an adult with an advanced solid tumor such as melanoma, head and neck, liver or kidney cancer. The CDR3 DNA is TGTGCCAGCAGTTTCCAGGGGGCAAGTGGCTACGAGCAGTACTTC. Its protein product is CASSFQGASGYEQYF.